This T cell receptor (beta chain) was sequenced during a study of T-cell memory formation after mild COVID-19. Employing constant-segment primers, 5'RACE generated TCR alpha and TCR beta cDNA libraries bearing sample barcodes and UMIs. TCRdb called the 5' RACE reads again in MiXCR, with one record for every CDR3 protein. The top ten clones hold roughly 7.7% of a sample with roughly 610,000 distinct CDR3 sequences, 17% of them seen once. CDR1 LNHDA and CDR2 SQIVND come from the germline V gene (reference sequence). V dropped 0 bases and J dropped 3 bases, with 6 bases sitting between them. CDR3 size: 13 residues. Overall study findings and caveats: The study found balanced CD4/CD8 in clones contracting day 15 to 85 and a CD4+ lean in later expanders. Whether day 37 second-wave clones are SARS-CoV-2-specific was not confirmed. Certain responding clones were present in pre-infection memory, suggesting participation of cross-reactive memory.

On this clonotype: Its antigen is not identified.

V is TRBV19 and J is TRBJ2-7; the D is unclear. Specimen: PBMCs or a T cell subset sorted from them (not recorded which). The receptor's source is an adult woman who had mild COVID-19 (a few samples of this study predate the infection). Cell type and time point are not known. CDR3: CASSIEPDYEQYF. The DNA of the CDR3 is TGTGCCAGTAGTATAGAACCCGACTACGAGCAGTACTTC.